This T cell receptor beta chain was documented in a study of blood T cell repertoires in COVID-19. Study overall: Acute and convalescent COVID-19 specimens originated in the United States, Italy and Spain. PBMCs, B-cell-depleted T cells, or T cells provided the cDNA or gDNA that made up the material.

The ends lost 5 bases at V and 14 bases at J; junction bases unmatched: 9. This CDR3 region has 14 residues. CDR1 and CDR2 (germline): MNHEY, SMNVEV (reference sequence). Authors' methods: Quantification of nucleated cells was approximated via reference gene primer amplification. Only in-frame clones appear in the TCRdb table, and some are missing; sequencing was by immunoSEQ multiplex PCR. Clone size and the V and J calls come from that table; the DNA yielded D and trimming. Among 25,000 to 35,000 clones listed, about 80% were seen once. This clone came up a few times. Sequencing input: peripheral blood. The clonotype was recovered from a man between 65 and 85 years old with active COVID-19. This chain joins TRBV27 and TRBJ1-6, with 10 bases identical to TRBD1. DNA for the CDR3: TGTGCCAGCAGTATAAACCGGGACAGGGGAACCCTCCACTTT. This codes for CASSINRDRGTLHF.